The source of this TCR beta chain is a study of cytomegalovirus exposure and HLA in healthy donors. PCR primers comprised 60 Vbeta and 13 Jbeta primers. The assay was immunoSEQ multiplex PCR, and TCRdb's table has in-frame clones only and misses some. This sample has over 150,000 clones, with about four fifths found just once. This CDR3 contains 13 residues. The V gene lost 6 bases and the J gene lost 0 bases, with 8 bases spanning the gap. Germline V gene data show CDR1 as ENHRY and CDR2 as SYGVKD. The sequence was collected from a girl aged 10 to 17 in good health and CMV-seropositive. Sample: PBMCs. The chain recombines TRBV10-3 with TRBJ1-1, with D unclear. The CDR3 nucleotides are TGTGCCATCAGAGTACAGATGAACACTGAAGCTTTCTTT. As protein: CAIRVQMNTEAFF.